This T cell receptor (beta chain) was observed in a study of OX40 agonist ivuxolimab in advanced cancers. The overall study: Subjects had a mean age of roughly 57 years, with a range of 23 to 79; roughly 80% were male. The study, taken as a whole, reports: On average, CD8+ T cells had more expanded clones than CD4+.

A remark on this clone: No antigen is known for it.

Assay: immunoSEQ multiplex PCR; the TCRdb copy retains only in-frame clones and omits some. The data show about 35,000 clones, about 78% seen once. This CDR3 comprises 13 residues. V lost 6 bases to trimming and J lost 8 bases, with 14 bases between them. The germline V gene encodes CDR1 MNHEY and CDR2 SMNVEV (reference sequence). Patients with autoimmune history or systemic immunosuppression were excluded. The clonotype originates from an adult with an advanced solid tumor such as melanoma, head and neck, liver or kidney cancer. This rearrangement joins TRBV27 to TRBJ2-4, with D possibly TRBD1 on 6 matching bases. The source was CD4+ or CD8+ T cells sorted from blood, collected in a trial of the OX40 agonist ivuxolimab. Here the CDR3 DNA reads TGTGCCAGCAGGCGCAGGGGAGTAGACATTCAGTACTTC. Translated: CASRRRGVDIQYF.